A single sample gave rise to the 3 T cell receptor beta chains below, sequenced in a study of identical twins listed by TCRdb under 2016. Library creation used 5' RACE. TCRdb names Illumina HiSeq 2000 as the instrument used. The public reads were reanalyzed by TCRdb: fastp trimming at Q25, MiXCR alignment, in-frame beta chains only. Rows are combined by CDR3 protein, so each entry shows the most common genes and DNA. The sample has about 1.7 million distinct CDR3 sequences on record, 25% to 35% of them singletons. Of the sample, approximately 0.29% is held by the ten largest clones. The sequencing input was cord blood. The receptor set was obtained from a newborn girl in good health.

This clonotype came up a few times. The chain links TRBV11-2 to TRBJ1-4, with TRBD1 as a possible D gene (5 bases). The CDR3 extends over 14 amino acids. Trimming took off 5 bases at V and 8 bases at J, with 15 bases between the two ends. Germline V gene lookup returns CDR1 SGHAT and CDR2 FQNNGV. The CDR3 nucleotides read TGTGCCAGCAGCCGATGGGGGATCGGGGAAAAACTGTTTTTT. It translates to CASSRWGIGEKLFF.

The chain carries TRBV24-1 and TRBJ1-5, with D possibly matching TRBD1 (6 bases). CDR3 size: 15 residues. Germline V gene data show CDR1 as KGHDR and CDR2 as SFDVKD. The V end lost 5 bases, the J end lost 1 base, and 11 bases lay between the germline ends. This CDR3 reads CATSGGQGSNQPQHF. DNA of the CDR3: TGTGCCACCAGTGGGGGCCAGGGGAGCAATCAGCCCCAGCATTTT.

This clonotype was seen a handful of times. The rearrangement joins TRBV20-1 to TRBJ1-1; 8 bases match TRBD1. CDR1 is DFQATT and CDR2 is SNEGSKA in the germline V gene (reference sequence). CDR3 length equals 13 residues. J lost 3 bases, V lost 3 bases, and 3 bases had no gene match. CDR3 in DNA: TGCAGTGCTAGCAGGGGGCGGTACACTGAAGCTTTCTTT. Translating gives CSASRGRYTEAFF.